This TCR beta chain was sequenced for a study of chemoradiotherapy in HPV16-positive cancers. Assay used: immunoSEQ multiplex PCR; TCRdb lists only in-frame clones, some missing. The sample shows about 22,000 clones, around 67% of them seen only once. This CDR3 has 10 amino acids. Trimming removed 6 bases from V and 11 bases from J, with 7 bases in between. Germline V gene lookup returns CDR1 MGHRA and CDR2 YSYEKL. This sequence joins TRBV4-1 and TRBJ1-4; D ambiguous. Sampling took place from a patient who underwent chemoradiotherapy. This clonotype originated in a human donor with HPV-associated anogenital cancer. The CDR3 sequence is CASSGEKLFF. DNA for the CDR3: TGCGCCAGCAGTGGCGAGAAACTGTTTTTT.